This TCR beta chain was retrieved from a study of T-cell reconstitution after alpha-beta-depleted transplantation in children. This sample's TCRbeta library carried unique molecular identifier barcodes. TCRdb redid the calling of the PCR reads with MiXCR, one entry per CDR3 protein. Of hundreds of thousands of distinct CDR3 sequences in the sample, 8% to 11% were seen once. Germline CDR1 and CDR2: SGDLS and YYNGEE. This CDR3 is built from 13 residues. Trimming stripped 2 bases from V and 6 bases from J, with 9 bases between. This clonotype was counted a few times. Material: PBMCs from the stem cell graft donor, obtained from the stem cell graft. The chain is built from TRBV9 and TRBJ2-1; D not certain. The receptor was derived from a human donor who donated a stem cell graft to a child with acute myeloid leukemia. CDR3 loop: CASSVRLTNEQFF. The CDR3 coding sequence is TGTGCCAGCAGCGTTAGGCTTACCAATGAGCAGTTCTTC.